Described below is a single TCR beta chain sequence and its context. Its antigen is currently unknown. The sample originates from a study of cytotoxic CD8 clonotypes in ibrutinib-treated CLL. The study, taken as a whole, reports: Among the clonotypes, public ones were uncommon and contracted or held stable on treatment.

Sequencing used immunoSEQ multiplex PCR; TCRdb keeps in-frame clones, though not all of them. The sample lists some 24,000 clones, approximately 72% occurring once. TCR beta library input comprised roughly 2 micrograms of genomic DNA from cryopreserved PBMCs. The germline V gene encodes CDR1 SGHNT and CDR2 YYREEE (reference sequence). This CDR3 has 15 amino acids. With 3 bases clipped from V and 5 bases from J, the junction kept 4 bases outside the gene matches. The V call is TRBV5-4, the J call TRBJ2-3; 12 nucleotides line up with TRBD2. This sample comprised PBMCs, obtained before ibrutinib treatment. The TCR comes from a human donor with chronic lymphocytic leukemia. The CDR3 nucleotides read TGTGCCAGCAGCTCGCGACTAGCGGGAGTAGATACGCAGTATTTT. It codes for CASSSRLAGVDTQYF.